This note documents a single T cell receptor beta chain sequence. The antigen is not known. The data are from a study of graft-versus-host responses after intestinal transplantation. Study in general: Among the recipients, transplants were multivisceral, liver-intestinal, or isolated intestinal.

Study-wide findings and caveats: High graft-versus-host to host-versus-graft T cell clonal ratios marked allografts of patients with graft-donor macrochimerism. Circulating GvH clone levels at their peak were associated with HvG declines (early post-transplant).

Measured with immunoSEQ multiplex PCR; TCRdb has only the in-frame clones, and not every one. The profile shows 80,000 or so clones, about 90% of them singletons. Trimming removed 5 bases from V and 3 bases from J, with 6 bases in between. The CDR3 has 12 residues. From germline, CDR1 is MNHNS and CDR2 SASEGT. The specimen comprised PBMCs, sampled 98 days after intestinal transplantation. V usage is TRBV6-1 and J usage is TRBJ2-3; D remains unclear. The receptor was isolated from a human patient who received an intestinal transplant, so some T cells may come from the graft donor. This chain's CDR3 is CASSISTDTQYF. The CDR3 DNA sequence: TGTGCCAGCAGTATAAGTACAGATACGCAGTATTTT.